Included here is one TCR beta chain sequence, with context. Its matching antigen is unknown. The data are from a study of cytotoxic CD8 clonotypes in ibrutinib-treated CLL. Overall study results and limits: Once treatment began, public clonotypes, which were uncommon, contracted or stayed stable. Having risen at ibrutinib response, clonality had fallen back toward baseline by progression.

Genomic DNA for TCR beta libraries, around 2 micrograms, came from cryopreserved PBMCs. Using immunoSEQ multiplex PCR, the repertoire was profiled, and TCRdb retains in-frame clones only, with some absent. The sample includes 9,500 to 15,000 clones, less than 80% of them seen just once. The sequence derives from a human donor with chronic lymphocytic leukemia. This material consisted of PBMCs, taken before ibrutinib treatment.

The CDR3 protein is CASSLDQGAYEQYF. The CDR3 DNA reads as TGTGCCAGCAGCTTAGATCAGGGGGCCTACGAGCAGTACTTC. The J gene is TRBJ2-7, the V gene TRBV7-9; 7 positions agree with TRBD1. CDR1 is SEHNR and CDR2 is FQNEAQ in the germline V gene (reference sequence). Trimming at V came to 1 base and at J to 2 bases, leaving 2 bases not matched to a gene. This CDR3 has 14 residues.